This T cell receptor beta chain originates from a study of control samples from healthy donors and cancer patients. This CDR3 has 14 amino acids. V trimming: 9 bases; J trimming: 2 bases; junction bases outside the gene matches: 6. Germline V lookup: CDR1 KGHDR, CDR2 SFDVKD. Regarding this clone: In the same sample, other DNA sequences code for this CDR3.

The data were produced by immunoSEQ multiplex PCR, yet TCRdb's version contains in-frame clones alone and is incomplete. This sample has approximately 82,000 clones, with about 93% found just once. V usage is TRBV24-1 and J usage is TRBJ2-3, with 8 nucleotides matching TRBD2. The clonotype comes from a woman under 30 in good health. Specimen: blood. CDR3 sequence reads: CATSRRGDTDTQYF. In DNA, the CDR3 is TGTGCCACCTCCCGGCGGGGGGACACAGATACGCAGTATTTT.